What follows describes a single TCR beta chain. Its antigen is currently unknown. This sample was included in a study of vaccination effects on CD4 cells after COVID-19. The CDR3 is made up of 15 amino acids. The V gene's germline CDR1 is SGHTA and CDR2 FQGNSA. V lost 4 bases to trimming and J lost 0 bases, with 10 bases between them. Under the ViraFEST assay, PBMC were stimulated with viral peptide pools so that antigen-specific CD4+ T cells expanded. Sequencing was performed afterwards. Isolating CD4+ T cells followed ten to eleven days of culture. Participants were vaccinated with two doses of either the BNT162b2 or mRNA-1273 vaccine. Measured with immunoSEQ multiplex PCR; TCRdb has only the in-frame clones, and not every one. The profile shows some 68,000 clones, about 86% of them singletons.

The rearrangement uses TRBV7-2 and TRBJ1-5; D is perhaps TRBD1 (6 bases). Sequenced material: CD4+ T cells from PBMCs cultured with HCoV-229E spike peptides, taken after COVID-19 vaccination. The sequence was collected from a human donor who received a COVID-19 vaccine. The CDR3 DNA reads as TGTGCCAGCAGCTGGACAGATTATAGCAATCAGCCCCAGCATTTT. Its protein product is CASSWTDYSNQPQHF.